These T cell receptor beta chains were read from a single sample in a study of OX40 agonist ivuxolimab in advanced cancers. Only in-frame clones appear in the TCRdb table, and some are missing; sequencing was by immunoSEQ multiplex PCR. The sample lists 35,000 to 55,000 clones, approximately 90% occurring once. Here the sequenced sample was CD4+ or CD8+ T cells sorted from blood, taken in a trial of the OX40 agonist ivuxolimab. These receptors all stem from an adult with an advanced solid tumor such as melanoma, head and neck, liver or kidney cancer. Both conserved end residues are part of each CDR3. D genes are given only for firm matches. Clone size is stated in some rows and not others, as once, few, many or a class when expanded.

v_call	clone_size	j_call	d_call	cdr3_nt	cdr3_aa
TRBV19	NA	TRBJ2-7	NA	TGTGCCAGTAGTACCTCGGGAGACAGGTTCAACGAGCAGTACTTC	CASSTSGDRFNEQYF
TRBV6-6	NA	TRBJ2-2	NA	TGTGCCAGCAGTTATCTCTCCGGGAACATCGGGGAGCTGTTTTTT	CASSYLSGNIGELFF
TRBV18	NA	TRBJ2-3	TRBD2	TGTGCCAGCCGACTAGCGGAGAGCACAGATACGCAGTATTTT	CASRLAESTDTQYF
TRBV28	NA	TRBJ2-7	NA	TGTGCCAGCAACTCTCCCGGGGCTAGCAGAAACTACGAGCAGTACTTC	CASNSPGASRNYEQYF
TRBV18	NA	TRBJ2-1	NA	TGTGCCAGCTCACCACCGGGGAGAGGGGAGCAGTTCTTC	CASSPPGRGEQFF
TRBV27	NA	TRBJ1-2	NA	TGTGCCAGCTCTCGTGGGGTTAACTATGGCTACACCTTC	CASSRGVNYGYTF
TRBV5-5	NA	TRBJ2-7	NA	TGTGCCAGCAGCTTACGGCTGACAAGCCCTTACGAGCAGTACTTC	CASSLRLTSPYEQYF
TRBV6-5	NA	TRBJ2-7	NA	TGTGCCAGCAGGCCGGGAGCCGGATCCTACGAGCAGTACTTC	CASRPGAGSYEQYF
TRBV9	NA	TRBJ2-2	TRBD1	TGTGCCAGCAGCCCGAGGTCGGCCGGGACAGCGAACACCGGGGAGCTGTTTTTT	CASSPRSAGTANTGELFF
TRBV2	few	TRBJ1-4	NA	TGTGCCAGCTTTCAACCAACTAATGAAAAACTGTTTTTT	CASFQPTNEKLFF